The clone carrying this T cell receptor beta chain was detected many times. As yet, its antigen is unknown. This specimen belongs to a study of CD8 T cells in ankylosing spondylitis. The CDR3 runs to 13 residues. CDR1 SQVTM and CDR2 ANQGSEA come from the germline V gene. The germline V and J ends were trimmed by 4 bases and 0 bases, with 6 bases remaining between them. The TCR beta libraries were generated through quantitative 5'-RACE incorporating molecular barcodes. TCRdb reprocessed the 5' RACE reads via MiXCR and lists one record per CDR3 protein. This sample yields some 220,000 distinct CDR3 sequences, of which 7% to 8% are seen a single time; approximately 15% belongs to the top ten. General observations from the study: Seemingly distinctive of ankylosing spondylitis blood was a TCR beta motif formed by eight highly homologous variants. Earlier studies detected some motif variants in reactive arthritis synovial fluid and blood. Disease-linked clones bore a CD8+ phenotype, appearing relatively rarely in peripheral blood. Significant enrichment of disease-linked clones was reported in matched ankylosing spondylitis synovial fluid.

Material: blood, either unsorted or a sorted T cell fraction (not recorded which). The chain is built from TRBV29-1 and TRBJ2-2; D is unclear. The clonotype originates from a male donor with ankylosing spondylitis. The CDR3 DNA sequence: TGCAGCGTTGCCACCCCGAACACCGGGGAGCTGTTTTTT. This sequence encodes CSVATPNTGELFF.